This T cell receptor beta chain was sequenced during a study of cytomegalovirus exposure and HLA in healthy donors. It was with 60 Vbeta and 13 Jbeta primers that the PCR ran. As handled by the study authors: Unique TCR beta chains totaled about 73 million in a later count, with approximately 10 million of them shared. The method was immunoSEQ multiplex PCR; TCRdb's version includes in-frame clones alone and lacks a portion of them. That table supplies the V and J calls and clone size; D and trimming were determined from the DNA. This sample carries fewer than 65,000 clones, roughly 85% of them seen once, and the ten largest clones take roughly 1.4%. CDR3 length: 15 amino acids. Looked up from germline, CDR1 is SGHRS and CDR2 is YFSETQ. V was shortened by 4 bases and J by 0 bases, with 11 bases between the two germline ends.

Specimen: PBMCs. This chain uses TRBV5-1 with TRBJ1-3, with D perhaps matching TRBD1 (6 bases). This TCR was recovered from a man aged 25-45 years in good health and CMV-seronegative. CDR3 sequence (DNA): TGCGCCAGCAGCCTGGGACAACCCTCTGGAAACACCATATATTTT. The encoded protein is CASSLGQPSGNTIYF.